This is a list of T cell receptor beta chains from one sample in a study of blood T cell repertoires in COVID-19. The data were produced by immunoSEQ multiplex PCR, yet TCRdb's version contains in-frame clones alone and is incomplete. The sample has around 160,000 clones, more than 65% seen once. Source material: peripheral blood. Receptor source: a woman aged 80 or older with acute or convalescent COVID-19. Both conserved end residues are part of each CDR3. The D gene is left open where the match is weak. Where a row states a size, it is once, few, many or the class of an expanded clone; other rows omit it.

D gene: -
clone size: -
V gene: TRBV4-1
J gene: TRBJ2-5
CDR3 protein: CASSQDRGGGQETQYF
CDR3 DNA: TGCGCCAGCAGCCAAGATAGGGGGGGCGGCCAAGAGACCCAGTACTTC

D gene: -
clone size: -
V gene: TRBV6-5
J gene: TRBJ1-2
CDR3 protein: CASSYKSTRDGYTF
CDR3 DNA: TGTGCCAGCAGTTACAAGTCAACCCGAGATGGCTACACCTTC

D gene: -
clone size: -
V gene: TRBV5-1
J gene: TRBJ1-2
CDR3 protein: CASSPDTIYGYTF
CDR3 DNA: TGCGCCAGCAGCCCGGACACGATCTATGGCTACACCTTC

D gene: -
clone size: -
V gene: TRBV5-5
J gene: TRBJ1-1
CDR3 protein: CASSPSLLGGHTEAFF
CDR3 DNA: TGTGCCAGCAGCCCGAGTTTATTGGGGGGTCACACTGAAGCTTTCTTT

D gene: -
clone size: once
V gene: TRBV7-7
J gene: TRBJ2-3
CDR3 protein: CASSRLGSGTDTQYF
CDR3 DNA: TGTGCTAGCAGCCGCTTGGGGAGCGGCACAGATACGCAGTATTTT

D gene: -
clone size: few
V gene: TRBV29-1
J gene: TRBJ1-2
CDR3 protein: CSVEFTGTGYGYTF
CDR3 DNA: TGCAGCGTTGAATTTACAGGGACGGGGTATGGCTACACCTTC

D gene: TRBD1
clone size: -
V gene: TRBV19
J gene: TRBJ2-7
CDR3 protein: CASSRGQGGYEQYF
CDR3 DNA: TGTGCCAGTAGTAGGGGACAGGGAGGGTACGAGCAGTACTTC

D gene: -
clone size: -
V gene: TRBV21-1
J gene: TRBJ1-5
CDR3 protein: CASSLRTENNQPQHF
CDR3 DNA: TGTGCCAGCAGCCTTCGGACAGAAAATAATCAGCCCCAGCATTTT

D gene: TRBD1
clone size: -
V gene: TRBV29-1
J gene: TRBJ2-6
CDR3 protein: CSGMTGGFGANVLTF
CDR3 DNA: TGCAGCGGGATGACAGGGGGCTTTGGGGCCAACGTCCTGACTTTC

D gene: -
clone size: -
V gene: TRBV7-3
J gene: TRBJ2-5
CDR3 protein: CASSPQGGHGETQYF
CDR3 DNA: TGTGCCAGCAGCCCCCAAGGAGGGCATGGTGAGACCCAGTACTTC

D gene: -
clone size: few
V gene: TRBV7-9
J gene: TRBJ1-3
CDR3 protein: CASSFGDLSGNTIYF
CDR3 DNA: TGTGCCAGCAGCTTCGGAGATCTCTCTGGAAACACCATATATTTT

D gene: -
clone size: -
V gene: TRBV27
J gene: TRBJ2-7
CDR3 protein: CASSSAGAVEQYF
CDR3 DNA: TGTGCCAGCAGTTCCGCGGGGGCGGTCGAGCAGTACTTC

D gene: -
clone size: -
V gene: TRBV5-1
J gene: TRBJ2-5
CDR3 protein: CASSLEGGRSQETQYF
CDR3 DNA: TGCGCCAGCAGCTTGGAGGGGGGGCGATCCCAAGAGACCCAGTACTTC

D gene: -
clone size: -
V gene: TRBV29-1
J gene: TRBJ2-5
CDR3 protein: CSGTKDSRVETQYF
CDR3 DNA: TGCAGCGGCACCAAGGACTCGAGGGTGGAGACCCAGTACTTC

D gene: TRBD2
clone size: -
V gene: TRBV27
J gene: TRBJ2-4
CDR3 protein: CASSPVGAGGPADIQYF
CDR3 DNA: TGTGCCAGCAGTCCCGTGGGAGCGGGAGGGCCCGCGGACATTCAGTACTTC

D gene: -
clone size: -
V gene: TRBV19
J gene: TRBJ1-1
CDR3 protein: CASIRDGANTEAFF
CDR3 DNA: TGTGCCAGCATAAGGGATGGGGCTAACACTGAAGCTTTCTTT

D gene: TRBD1
clone size: once
V gene: TRBV19
J gene: TRBJ1-3
CDR3 protein: CASSYPGGSGNTIYF
CDR3 DNA: TGTGCCAGTAGCTATCCAGGGGGCTCTGGAAACACCATATATTTT

D gene: TRBD1
clone size: -
V gene: TRBV9
J gene: TRBJ2-7
CDR3 protein: CASSVFPTGHYEQYF
CDR3 DNA: TGTGCCAGCAGCGTATTCCCGACAGGGCACTACGAGCAGTACTTC

D gene: TRBD1
clone size: -
V gene: TRBV18
J gene: TRBJ1-5
CDR3 protein: CASSPTGETQPQHF
CDR3 DNA: TGTGCCAGCTCACCAACAGGGGAGACTCAGCCCCAGCATTTT

D gene: TRBD2
clone size: -
V gene: TRBV7-2
J gene: TRBJ2-5
CDR3 protein: CASSFSPATSGEKTQYF
CDR3 DNA: TGTGCCAGCAGCTTTTCCCCCGCCACTAGCGGGGAGAAGACCCAGTACTTC